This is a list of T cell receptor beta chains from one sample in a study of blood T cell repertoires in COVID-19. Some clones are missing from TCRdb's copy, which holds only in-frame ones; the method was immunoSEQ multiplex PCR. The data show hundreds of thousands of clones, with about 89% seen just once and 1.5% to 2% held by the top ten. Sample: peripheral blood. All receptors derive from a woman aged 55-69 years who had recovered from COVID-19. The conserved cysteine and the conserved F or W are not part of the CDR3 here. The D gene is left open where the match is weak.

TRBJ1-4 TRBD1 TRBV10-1 ASSETSGTGDRQKLF
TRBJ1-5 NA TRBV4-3 ASSQSDSYNQPQH
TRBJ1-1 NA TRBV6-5 ASSYGRGAAEAF
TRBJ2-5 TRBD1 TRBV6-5 ASSYGGRGRQETQY
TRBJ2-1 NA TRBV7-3 ASSLGADNEQF
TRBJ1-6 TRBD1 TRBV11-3 ASSLDGTGASPLH
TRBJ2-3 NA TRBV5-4 ASSFGGTDTQY
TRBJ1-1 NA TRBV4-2 ASSQEVRGNTEAF
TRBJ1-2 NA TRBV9 ASSVEGEAGYT
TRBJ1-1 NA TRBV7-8 ASSPRGGAGRNTEAF
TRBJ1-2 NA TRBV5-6 ASSLGGRSYGYT